The rows below give T cell receptor beta chains drawn from one sample of a study of T cell repertoires in cytomegalovirus infection. TCRdb used MiXCR to reprocess the reads, holding one entry per CDR3 protein. The table has a few hundred thousand distinct CDR3 sequences, about 15% seen once. Sample: CD8+ T cells from PBMCs. The receptors were sampled from a human donor in good health (CMV status not recorded). Some clones in this sample may be carry-over from other donors' samples. Each CDR3 is given with its conserved first and last residue. D genes are given only for firm matches. Clone size, where shown, is once, few, many, or a class for clones that have expanded.

v_gene	abundance	d_gene	j_gene	CDR3aa	CDR3nt
TRBV15	few	TRBD2	TRBJ2-5	CATSLPLTSSQETQYF	TGTGCCACCAGCCTTCCGCTGACTAGCAGCCAAGAGACCCAGTACTTC
TRBV2	-	-	TRBJ2-2	CASLLAGGTGELFF	TGTGCCAGCTTACTCGCCGGGGGCACCGGGGAGCTGTTTTTT
TRBV5-6	few	-	TRBJ2-6	CASSLGDLGLAPLETF	TGTGCCAGCAGCTTGGGCGATCTGGGCCTTGCCCCTCTGGAAACTTTC
TRBV7-9	many	-	TRBJ2-7	CASSFDEEQYF	TGTGCCAGCAGCTTCGACGAGGAGCAGTACTTC
TRBV7-8	many	-	TRBJ2-1	CASSLAARPRAGEQFF	TGTGCCAGCAGCTTAGCGGCGCGTCCCAGGGCTGGTGAGCAGTTCTTC
TRBV28	few	-	TRBJ1-1	CASSFFSSPGTEAFF	TGTGCCAGCAGTTTCTTCTCTAGCCCTGGGACTGAAGCTTTCTTT
TRBV5-6	few	-	TRBJ2-1	CASSLAMSSAYNEQFF	TGTGCCAGCAGCTTGGCCATGTCCTCCGCCTACAATGAGCAGTTCTTC
TRBV5-6	-	-	TRBJ2-7	CASSSGNYEQYF	TGTGCCAGCAGCTCCGGTAACTACGAGCAGTACTTC
TRBV2	many	TRBD1	TRBJ2-7	CASSDTGTGLYEQYF	TGTGCCAGCAGTGATACCGGGACAGGGCTGTACGAGCAGTACTTC
TRBV12-3/TRBV12-4	many	-	TRBJ2-4	CASSQGFLNIQYF	TGTGCCAGCAGCCAGGGGTTTCTAAACATTCAGTACTTC